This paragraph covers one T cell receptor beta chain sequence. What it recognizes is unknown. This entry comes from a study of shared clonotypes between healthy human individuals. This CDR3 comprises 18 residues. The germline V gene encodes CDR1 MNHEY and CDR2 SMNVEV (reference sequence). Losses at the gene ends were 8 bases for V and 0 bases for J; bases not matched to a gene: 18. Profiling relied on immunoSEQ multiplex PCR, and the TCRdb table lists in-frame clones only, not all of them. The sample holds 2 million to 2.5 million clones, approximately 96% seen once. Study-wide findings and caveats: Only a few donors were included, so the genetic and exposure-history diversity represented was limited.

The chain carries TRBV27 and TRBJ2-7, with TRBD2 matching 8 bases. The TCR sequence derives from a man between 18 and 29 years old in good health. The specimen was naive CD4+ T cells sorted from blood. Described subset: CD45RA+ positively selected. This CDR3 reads CASRREGKTWGVSYEQYF. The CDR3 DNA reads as TGTGCCAGCCGCCGGGAGGGAAAGACCTGGGGGGTCTCCTACGAGCAGTACTTC.